This T cell receptor (beta chain) was recovered during a study of beta chain features in type 1 diabetes. The CDR3 is 13 residues long. Trimming removed 1 base from V and 5 bases from J, with 7 bases in between. CDR1 is MGHDK and CDR2 is SYGVNS in the germline V gene. Regarding the study as a whole: A moderate, significant TCRB CDR3 shortening appeared in type 1 diabetes across four CD4+ subsets.

Notes on this clone: Its specificity is unknown.

Every bit of the isolated RNA underwent reverse transcription, so sequencing read expressed TCRB transcripts. TCRdb's table, derived via immunoSEQ multiplex PCR, lists solely in-frame clones and lacks some. The table shows about 360,000 clones, with over 9.5% occurring only once. The rearrangement links TRBV25-1 to TRBJ2-3; no clear D. The TCR comes from a man aged 18 to 35 in good health. Sequenced input: naive CD4+ T cells from blood. CDR3 sequence reads: CASSEWALDTQYF. As DNA, the CDR3 is TGTGCCAGCAGTGAATGGGCTCTAGATACGCAGTATTTT.